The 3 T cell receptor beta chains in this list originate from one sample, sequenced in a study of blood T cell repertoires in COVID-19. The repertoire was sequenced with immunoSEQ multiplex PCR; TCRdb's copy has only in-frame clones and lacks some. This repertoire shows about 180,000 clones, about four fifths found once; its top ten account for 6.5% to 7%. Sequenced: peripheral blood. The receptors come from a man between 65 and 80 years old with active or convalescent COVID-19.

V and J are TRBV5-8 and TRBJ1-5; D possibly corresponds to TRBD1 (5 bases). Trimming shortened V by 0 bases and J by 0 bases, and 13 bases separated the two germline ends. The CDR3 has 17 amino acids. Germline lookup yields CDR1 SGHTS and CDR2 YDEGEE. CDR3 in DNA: TGTGCCAGCAGCTTGGGTCTAATGGACAATAGCAATCAGCCCCAGCATTTT. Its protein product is CASSLGLMDNSNQPQHF. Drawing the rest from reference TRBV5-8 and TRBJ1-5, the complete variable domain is EAGVTQSPTHLIKTRGQQATLRCSPISGHTSVYWYQQALGLGLQFLLWYDEGEERNRGNFPPRFSGRQFPNYSSELNVNALELEDSALYLCASSLGLMDNSNQPQHFGDGTRLSIL.

CDR3 amino acids: CASSLGYRMSSYNSPLHF. CDR3 nucleotide sequence: TGTGCCAGCAGCTTAGGTTACCGAATGAGCTCCTATAATTCACCCCTCCACTTT. The V gene is TRBV11-2, the J gene TRBJ1-6; D ambiguous. Germline V gives CDR1 SGHAT, CDR2 FQNNGV. The V end lost 1 base, the J end lost 0 bases, and 13 bases lay between the germline ends. This CDR3 spans 18 amino acids.

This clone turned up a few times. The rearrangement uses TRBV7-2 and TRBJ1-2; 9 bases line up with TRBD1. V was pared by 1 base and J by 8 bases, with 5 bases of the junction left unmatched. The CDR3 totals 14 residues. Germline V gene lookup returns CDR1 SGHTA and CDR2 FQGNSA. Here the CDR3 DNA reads TGTGCCAGCAGCTTAGACAGGGGGCCTGGAGGCTACACCTTC. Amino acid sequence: CASSLDRGPGGYTF. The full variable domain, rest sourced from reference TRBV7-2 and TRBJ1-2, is GAGVSQSPSNKVTEKGKDVELRCDPISGHTALYWYRQSLGQGLEFLIYFQGNSAPDKSGLPSDRFSAERTGGSVSTLTIQRTQQEDSAVYLCASSLDRGPGGYTFGSGTRLTVV.